This T cell receptor (beta chain) appears in the sequencing data of a study of cytomegalovirus exposure and HLA in healthy donors. Measured with immunoSEQ multiplex PCR; TCRdb has only the in-frame clones, and not every one. The repertoire holds roughly 130,000 clones, with less than 90% as singletons. Trimming left V 0 bases short and J 8 bases short, with 7 bases between. The CDR3 has 12 residues. The germline CDR1 and CDR2 sequences are SGHAT and FQNNGV. The sample was PBMCs. This sequence joins TRBV11-2 and TRBJ1-2; D unclear. The clonotype originates from a man aged 18 to 35 in good health and CMV-seronegative. This CDR3 is CASSLEQFGYTF. CDR3 sequence (DNA): TGTGCCAGCAGCTTAGAACAGTTCGGCTACACCTTC.